These T cell receptor beta chains were read from a single sample in a study of response to subunit inactivated influenza vaccine. TCRdb fed the RT-PCR reads into MiXCR, producing one record per CDR3 protein. The sample contains about 540,000 distinct CDR3 sequences, less than 25% of which appear only once. These data are also associated with another study on T cells expressing NK-cell markers.

The source material was CD4+ T cells sorted from PBMCs, sampled 11 to 12 days after vaccination. Receptors were obtained from a man aged 50 to 60 who received an inactivated influenza vaccine. Both conserved end residues are part of each CDR3. Fields, in order: V gene, D gene, J gene, clone size, CDR3 protein, CDR3 DNA. D genes are given only for firm matches. Clone size appears in some rows only: once, few, many, or a class for an expanded clone.

TRBV6-5	NA	TRBJ2-7	few	CASSYVLGASYEQYF	TGTGCCAGCAGTTATGTGCTGGGGGCCTCTTACGAGCAGTACTTC
TRBV5-5	TRBD1	TRBJ1-2	NA	CASSLRGQGAGYGYTF	TGTGCCAGCAGCTTGAGGGGACAGGGGGCTGGCTATGGCTACACCTTC
TRBV28	TRBD1	TRBJ2-2	NA	CASSLLGQGLSGELFF	TGTGCCAGCAGTTTGTTGGGACAGGGGCTTTCCGGGGAGCTGTTTTTT
TRBV20-1	TRBD1	TRBJ2-7	NA	CSARGSRDRIILGEQYF	TGCAGTGCTAGAGGGTCCCGGGACAGGATTATATTGGGTGAGCAGTACTTC
TRBV5-1	NA	TRBJ1-6	many	CASSLDRDNSPLHF	TGCGCCAGCAGCTTGGACAGGGATAATTCACCCCTCCACTTT
TRBV5-5	NA	TRBJ2-4	few	CASSLGGDSKNIQYF	TGTGCCAGCAGCTTGGGGGGGGACAGCAAAAACATTCAGTACTTC
TRBV20-1	TRBD2	TRBJ2-1	NA	CCARGKGGSDSYEQFF	TGCTGTGCTAGAGGGAAGGGCGGGAGCGATTCCTATGAGCAGTTCTTC
TRBV20-1	TRBD2	TRBJ2-3	few	CSARGRGGGLPHTDTQYF	TGCAGTGCTAGAGGCCGGGGGGGAGGGCTGCCCCACACAGATACGCAGTATTTT
TRBV6-2/TRBV6-3	TRBD1	TRBJ2-2	NA	CAIQTGGVTGELFF	TGTGCCATCCAGACAGGGGGCGTTACCGGGGAGCTGTTTTTT
TRBV7-9	NA	TRBJ1-1	NA	CASSSPKGENTEAFF	TGTGCCAGCAGCTCACCAAAAGGGGAAAACACTGAAGCTTTCTTT
TRBV6-2/TRBV6-3	NA	TRBJ2-7	NA	CASGATGWQAYEQYF	TGTGCCAGCGGAGCAACAGGGTGGCAAGCCTACGAGCAGTACTTC
TRBV24-1	TRBD1	TRBJ2-3	NA	CATSDPRDRGLNTQYF	TGTGCCACCAGTGACCCGCGGGACAGGGGGCTAAATACGCAGTATTTT
TRBV6-2/TRBV6-3	TRBD2	TRBJ2-1	few	CASSYWVTSGRWNEQFF	TGTGCCAGCAGTTACTGGGTGACTAGCGGGAGATGGAATGAGCAGTTCTTC
TRBV20-1	TRBD2	TRBJ2-1	NA	CSASGGYSYNEQFF	TGCAGTGCTAGCGGGGGGTACTCTTACAATGAGCAGTTCTTC
TRBV9	NA	TRBJ2-3	NA	CASSGQFTDTQYF	TGTGCCAGCAGCGGGCAGTTCACAGATACGCAGTATTTT
TRBV7-2	TRBD2	TRBJ2-5	NA	CASSLVTGTSVWETQYF	TGTGCCAGCAGCTTAGTTACCGGGACTAGCGTGTGGGAGACCCAGTACTTC